What follows is one TCR beta chain and its context. This CDR3 is 14 amino acids long. Germline assignment: CDR1 KGHSH and CDR2 LQKENI. J gave up 5 bases and V 3 bases, and 6 bases lay outside the gene matches. The data stem from a study of cytomegalovirus exposure and HLA in healthy donors. In the PCR, 60 Vbeta and 13 Jbeta primers were used. Assay: immunoSEQ multiplex PCR; the TCRdb copy retains only in-frame clones and omits some. In total, the table holds approximately 110,000 clones. The TCR was taken from a man between 18 and 35 years old in good health and CMV-seronegative. Sequenced material: PBMCs. The chain recombines TRBV18 with TRBJ2-7, with 8 bases fitting TRBD2. CDR3 protein: CASSPSGGGNEQYF. CDR3 in DNA: TGTGCCAGCTCACCCAGCGGGGGAGGCAACGAGCAGTACTTC.